This entry features one T cell receptor (beta chain) sequence. Antigen specificity is unknown. The germline V gene encodes CDR1 SGDLS and CDR2 YYNGEE. V shed 3 bases and J 0 bases; nucleotides not matched to a gene: 10. This CDR3 is 18 amino acids long. The data originate from a study of shared clonotypes between healthy human individuals. Turning to the study itself: Three CD4 naive, three CD4 memory, two CD8 naive and one CD8 memory plate were used per donor.

Findings of the study overall: Non-shared clonotypes had lower generation probabilities than clonotypes shared by all four sorted-subset donors.

Memory CD4+ cells were the fraction left after CD45RA+ naive selection. The repertoire was sequenced with immunoSEQ multiplex PCR; TCRdb's copy has only in-frame clones and lacks some. The table includes some 2.4 million clones, over 85% detected once. The V and J genes are TRBV9 and TRBJ2-3; 10 nucleotides line up with TRBD2. Sequencing used naive CD4+ T cells from PBMCs. Subset noted: CD45RA+ positively selected. This TCR was sampled from a man between 18 and 35 years old in good health. Some clones in this sample may be carry-over from other donors' samples. CDR3 nucleotide sequence: TGTGCCAGCAGCGGTGGGAGTAGCGGGAGGTATAGCACAGATACGCAGTATTTT. Encoded protein: CASSGGSSGRYSTDTQYF.